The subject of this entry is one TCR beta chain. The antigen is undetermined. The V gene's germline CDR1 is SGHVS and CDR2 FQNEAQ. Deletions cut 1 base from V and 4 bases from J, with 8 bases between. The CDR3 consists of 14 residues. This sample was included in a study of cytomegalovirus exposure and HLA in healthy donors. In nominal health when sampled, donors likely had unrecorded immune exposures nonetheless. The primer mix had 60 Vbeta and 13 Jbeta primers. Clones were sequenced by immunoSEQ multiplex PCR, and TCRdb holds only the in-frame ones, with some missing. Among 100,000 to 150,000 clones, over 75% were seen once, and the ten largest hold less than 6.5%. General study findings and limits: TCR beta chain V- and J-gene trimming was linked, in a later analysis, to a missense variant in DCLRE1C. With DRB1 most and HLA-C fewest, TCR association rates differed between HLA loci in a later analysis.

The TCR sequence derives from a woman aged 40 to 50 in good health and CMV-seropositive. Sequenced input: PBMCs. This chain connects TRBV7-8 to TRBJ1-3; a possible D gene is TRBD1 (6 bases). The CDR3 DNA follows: TGTGCCAGCAGCTTAGGGACAGCGGGAAACACCATATATTTT. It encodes CASSLGTAGNTIYF.